The 9 T cell receptor beta chains below come from one sample, sequenced in a study of beta chain features in type 1 diabetes. Study conclusions and caveats: Type 1 diabetes patients had moderately but significantly shorter TCRB CDR3s in all four CD4+ subsets.

For these receptors, no antigen is known. Expressed TCRB transcripts were sequenced because the entire RNA isolate underwent reverse transcription. Method: immunoSEQ multiplex PCR; TCRdb's copy keeps in-frame clones and lacks some. The table lists approximately 240,000 clones, about a sixth of them singletons. The sequencing sample was made of naive CD4+ T cells from blood. All receptors derive from a man aged 25-45 years with type 1 diabetes.

The CDR3 bases are TGTGCCAGCAGCTTAGCCCAGACAGGGCGAGAGACCCAGTACTTC. Translating it yields CASSLAQTGRETQYF. The chain combines TRBV11-3 with TRBJ2-5; 7 positions agree with TRBD1. Germline loops: CDR1 SGHNT, CDR2 YENEEA. The J segment lost 4 bases and the V segment lost 1 base, leaving 6 bases of the junction unmatched. This CDR3 contains 15 residues.

The CDR3 DNA is TGTGCCAGCAGCTTAGAAGGGACAGGCCCCAATGAGCAGTTCTTC. Translated: CASSLEGTGPNEQFF. The chain has TRBV11-1 and TRBJ2-1; TRBD1 agrees at 8 bases. The CDR3 runs to 15 residues. In germline, CDR1 is SGHAT, CDR2 FQDESV (reference sequence). V trimming: 1 base; J trimming: 6 bases; junction bases outside the gene matches: 5.

This chain links TRBV7-8 with TRBJ2-2, with 10 bases aligning to TRBD1. Germline CDR1 SGHVS, CDR2 FQNEAQ. The length of the CDR3 is 19 residues. V lost 5 bases to trimming and J lost 0 bases; unmatched junction nucleotides: 12. The CDR3 region has the DNA TGTGCCAGCAGCACCCCCCACGGGACAGGGGCCTCGAACACCGGGGAGCTGTTTTTT. This sequence encodes CASSTPHGTGASNTGELFF.

This clone was counted between two and nine times. The chain joins TRBV27 to TRBJ2-1; a weak D match, TRBD2 (5 bases). The V gene lost 7 bases and the J gene lost 6 bases, with 16 bases spanning the gap. There are 14 residues in the CDR3. Germline-derived CDR1 and CDR2 are MNHEY and SMNVEV (reference sequence). The CDR3: CASTWGSAGNEQFF. CDR3 nucleotides: TGTGCCAGCACCTGGGGTAGCGCTGGCAATGAGCAGTTCTTC.

V gene TRBV29-1 combines with J gene TRBJ1-4, with 11 bases that match TRBD1. CDR3 size: 13 residues. CDR1 and CDR2 (germline): SQVTM, ANQGSEA. Trimming cost V 4 bases and J 8 bases; bases outside gene matches: 3. CDR3 amino acids: CSVGRDRGEKLFF. CDR3 DNA sequence: TGCAGCGTTGGCCGGGACAGGGGGGAAAAACTGTTTTTT.

This clone appeared a few times. The chain uses TRBV29-1 and TRBJ2-7, with 12 bases fitting TRBD1. The germline V gene encodes CDR1 SQVTM and CDR2 ANQGSEA. V lost 6 bases, J lost 5 bases, and 5 bases stayed unmatched. There are 13 residues in the CDR3. CDR3 in DNA: TGCAGCGTCACCGGGACAGGGGGCAACGAGCAGTACTTC. Protein: CSVTGTGGNEQYF.

This chain uses TRBV7-9 with TRBJ2-7; the match to TRBD2 covers 7 bases. Trimming cost V 3 bases and J 4 bases; bases outside gene matches: 6. The CDR3 runs to 14 residues. Per germline, CDR1 SEHNR and CDR2 FQNEAQ (reference sequence). The CDR3 DNA reads as TGTGCCAGCAGCTTCGGCGGGAGTGTTTACGAGCAGTACTTC. Its translation is CASSFGGSVYEQYF.

This clone was seen a handful of times. This chain links TRBV29-1 with TRBJ1-2; D remains ambiguous. With 1 base removed from V and 3 bases from J, the gap between germline ends came to 6 bases. The CDR3 has 12 residues. In germline, CDR1 is SQVTM, CDR2 ANQGSEA. In DNA form, the CDR3 reads TGCAGCGTTGAAGTAGGGTACTATGGCTACACCTTC. It specifies CSVEVGYYGYTF.

In its sample, this clone was seen a few times. The chain employs TRBV9 and TRBJ2-3; TRBD2 matches 7 bases. Germline lookup yields CDR1 SGDLS and CDR2 YYNGEE. The CDR3 extends over 15 amino acids. The V segment lost 4 bases and the J segment 2 bases; nucleotides outside the gene matches: 7. The chain's CDR3 is CASSLRTSLTDTQYF. In nucleotides, the CDR3 is TGTGCCAGCAGCCTCCGGACTAGTCTCACAGATACGCAGTATTTT.